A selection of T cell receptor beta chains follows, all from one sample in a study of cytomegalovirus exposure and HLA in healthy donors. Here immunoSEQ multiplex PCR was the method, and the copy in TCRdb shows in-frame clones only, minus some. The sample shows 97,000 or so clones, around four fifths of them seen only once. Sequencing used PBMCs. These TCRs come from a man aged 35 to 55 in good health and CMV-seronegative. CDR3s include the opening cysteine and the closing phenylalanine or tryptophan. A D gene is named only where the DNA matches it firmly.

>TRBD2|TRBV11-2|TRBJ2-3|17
TGTGCCAGCAGCCTCCTAATTAGCGGGGGGGCAGGAGATACGCAGTATTTT
CASSLLISGGAGDTQYF
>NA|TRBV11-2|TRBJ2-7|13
TGTGCCAGCAGCTTTAGGGGGTTCTACGAGCAGTACTTC
CASSFRGFYEQYF
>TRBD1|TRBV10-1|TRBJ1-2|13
TGCGCCAGCAGTCTGGACAGGAACTATGGCTACACCTTC
CASSLDRNYGYTF
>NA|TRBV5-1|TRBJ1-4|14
TGCGCCAGCAGACGGGACGGGGGTAATGAAAAACTGTTTTTT
CASRRDGGNEKLFF
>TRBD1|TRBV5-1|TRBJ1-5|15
TGCGCCAGCAGCTTCGGGACAGGGGAAACTCAGCCCCAGCATTTT
CASSFGTGETQPQHF
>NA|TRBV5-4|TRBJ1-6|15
TGTGCCAGCAGCCCGGGTCAGTTCGATAATTCACCCCTCCACTTT
CASSPGQFDNSPLHF
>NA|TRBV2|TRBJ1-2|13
TGTGCCAGCAGCTCCCACAGGCGGCCTGGCTACACCTTC
CASSSHRRPGYTF
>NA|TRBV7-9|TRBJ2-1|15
TGTGCCAGCAGCGCCGGACCGGGGATCTACAATGAGCAGTTCTTC
CASSAGPGIYNEQFF
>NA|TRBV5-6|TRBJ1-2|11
TGTGCCAGCCGCAACAGCTATGGCTACACCTTC
CASRNSYGYTF
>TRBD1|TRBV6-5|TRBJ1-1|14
TGTGCCAGCAGCAGACAGGGTTTCGGCACTGAAGCTTTCTTT
CASSRQGFGTEAFF
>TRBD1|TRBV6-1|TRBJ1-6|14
TGTGCCAGCAGATCAGGGGGTTTGAATTCACCCCTCCACTTT
CASRSGGLNSPLHF
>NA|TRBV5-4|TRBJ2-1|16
TGTGCCAGCAGCCCCTGGGGACTCCAGCGTCGCGATGAGCAGTTCTTC
CASSPWGLQRRDEQFF
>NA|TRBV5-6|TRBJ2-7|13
TGTGCCAGCAGCTTGGGCAGCTCCTACGAGCAGTACTTC
CASSLGSSYEQYF
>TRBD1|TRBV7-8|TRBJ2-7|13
TGTGCCAGCAGCCCTGGGACAGACTACGAGCAGTACTTC
CASSPGTDYEQYF
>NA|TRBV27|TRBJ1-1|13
TGTGCCAGCAGTTTCCAGGGGAACACTGAAGCTTTCTTT
CASSFQGNTEAFF
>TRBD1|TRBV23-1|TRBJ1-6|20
TGCGCCAGCAGTCAATGGATGGGACAGACCTTGAGCTCCTATAATTCACCCCTCCACTTT
CASSQWMGQTLSSYNSPLHF
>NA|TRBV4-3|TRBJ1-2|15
TGCGCCAGCAGCCCCGGGATAGTCCCAAACTATGGCTACACCTTC
CASSPGIVPNYGYTF
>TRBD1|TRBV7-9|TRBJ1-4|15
TGTGCCAGCAGCCTAGACAGGGTCTCTAATGAAAAACTGTTTTTT
CASSLDRVSNEKLFF
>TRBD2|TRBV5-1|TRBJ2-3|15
TGCGCCAGCAGCTTGGGGACTAGCGGGACAGATACGCAGTATTTT
CASSLGTSGTDTQYF
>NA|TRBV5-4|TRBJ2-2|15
TGTGCCAGCAGCTTTCGGAGGGTGAACACCGGGGAGCTGTTTTTT
CASSFRRVNTGELFF
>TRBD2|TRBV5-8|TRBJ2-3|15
TGTGCCAGCAGCTACGGACTAGGTTTGTCGGATACGCAGTATTTT
CASSYGLGLSDTQYF
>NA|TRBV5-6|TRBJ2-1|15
TGTGCCAGCAGCTTCAGTCTAGTAAGAGGCAATGAGCAGTTCTTC
CASSFSLVRGNEQFF
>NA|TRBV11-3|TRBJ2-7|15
TGTGCCAGCAGCATACTATCGGGGAGCTCCTACGAGCAGTACTTC
CASSILSGSSYEQYF